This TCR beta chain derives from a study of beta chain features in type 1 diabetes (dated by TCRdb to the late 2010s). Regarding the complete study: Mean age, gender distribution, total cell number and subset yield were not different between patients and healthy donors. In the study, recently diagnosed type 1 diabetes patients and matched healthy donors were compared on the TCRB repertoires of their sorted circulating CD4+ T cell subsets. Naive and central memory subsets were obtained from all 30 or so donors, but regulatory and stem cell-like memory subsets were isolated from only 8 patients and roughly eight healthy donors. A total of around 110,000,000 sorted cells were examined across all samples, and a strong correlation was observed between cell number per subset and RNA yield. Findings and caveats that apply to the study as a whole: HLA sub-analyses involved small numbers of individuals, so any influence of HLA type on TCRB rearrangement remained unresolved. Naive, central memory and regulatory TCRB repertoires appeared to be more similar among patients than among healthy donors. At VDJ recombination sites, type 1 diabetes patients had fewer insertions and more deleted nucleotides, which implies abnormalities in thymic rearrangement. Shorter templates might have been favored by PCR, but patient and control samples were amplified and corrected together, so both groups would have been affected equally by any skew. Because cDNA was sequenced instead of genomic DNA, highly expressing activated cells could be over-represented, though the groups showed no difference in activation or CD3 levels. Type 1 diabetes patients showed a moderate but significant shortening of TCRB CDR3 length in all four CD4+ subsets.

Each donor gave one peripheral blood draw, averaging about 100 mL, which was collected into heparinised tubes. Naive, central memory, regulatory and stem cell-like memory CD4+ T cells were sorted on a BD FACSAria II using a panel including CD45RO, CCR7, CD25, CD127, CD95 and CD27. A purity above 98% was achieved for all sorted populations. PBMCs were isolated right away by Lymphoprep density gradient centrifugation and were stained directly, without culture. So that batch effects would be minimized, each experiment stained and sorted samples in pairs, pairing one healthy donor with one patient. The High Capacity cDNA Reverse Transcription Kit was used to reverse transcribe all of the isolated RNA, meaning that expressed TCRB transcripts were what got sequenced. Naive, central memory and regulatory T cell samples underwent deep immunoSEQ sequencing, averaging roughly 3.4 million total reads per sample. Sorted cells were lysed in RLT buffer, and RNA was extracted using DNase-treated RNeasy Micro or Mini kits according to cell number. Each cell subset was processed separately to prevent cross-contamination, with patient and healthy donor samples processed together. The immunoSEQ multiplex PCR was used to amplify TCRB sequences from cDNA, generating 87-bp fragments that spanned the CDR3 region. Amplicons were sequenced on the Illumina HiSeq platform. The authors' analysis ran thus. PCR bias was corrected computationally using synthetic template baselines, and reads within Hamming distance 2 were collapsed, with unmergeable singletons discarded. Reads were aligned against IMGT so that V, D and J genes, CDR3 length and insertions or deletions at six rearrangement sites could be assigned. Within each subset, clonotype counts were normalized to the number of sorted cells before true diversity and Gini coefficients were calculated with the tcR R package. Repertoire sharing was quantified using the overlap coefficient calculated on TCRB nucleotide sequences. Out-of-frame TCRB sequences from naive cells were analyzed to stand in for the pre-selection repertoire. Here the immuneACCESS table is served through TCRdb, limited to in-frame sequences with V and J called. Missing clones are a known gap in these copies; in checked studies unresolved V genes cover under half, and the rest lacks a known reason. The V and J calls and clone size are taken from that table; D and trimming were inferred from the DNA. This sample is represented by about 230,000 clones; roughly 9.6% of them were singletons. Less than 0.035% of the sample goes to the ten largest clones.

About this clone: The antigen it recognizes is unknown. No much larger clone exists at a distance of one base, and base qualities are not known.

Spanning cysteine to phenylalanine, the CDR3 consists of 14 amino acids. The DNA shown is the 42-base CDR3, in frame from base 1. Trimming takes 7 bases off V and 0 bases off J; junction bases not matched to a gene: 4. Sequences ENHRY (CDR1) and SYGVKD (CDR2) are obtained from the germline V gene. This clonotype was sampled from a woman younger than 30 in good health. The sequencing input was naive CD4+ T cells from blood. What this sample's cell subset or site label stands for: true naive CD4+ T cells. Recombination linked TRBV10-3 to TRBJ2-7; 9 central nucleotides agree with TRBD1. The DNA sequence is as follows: TGTGCCATCACTGGGGACAGGGACTCCTACGAGCAGTACTTC. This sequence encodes CAITGDRDSYEQYF.